The 22 T cell receptor beta chains reported below all come from one sample, sequenced in a study of blood T cell repertoires in COVID-19. Some clones are missing from TCRdb's copy, which holds only in-frame ones; the method was immunoSEQ multiplex PCR. The data contain about 120,000 clones, 80% to 90% of them singletons. The sequencing sample was made of peripheral blood. The origin of the receptors is a woman aged 45-65 years with acute or convalescent COVID-19.

The chain employs TRBV12-5 and TRBJ2-4, with TRBD1 matching over 8 bases. The germline CDR1 and CDR2 sequences are LGHNT and FRNRAP. The CDR3 extends over 17 amino acids. V dropped 6 bases and J dropped 0; count of bases not matched to a gene: 10. The CDR3 DNA follows: TGTGCTAGTGGCTACGAGGGACAGGTGTTAGCCAAAAACATTCAGTACTTC. It yields the protein CASGYEGQVLAKNIQYF.

This chain uses TRBV30 with TRBJ1-2; 10 positions match TRBD1. CDR1 is GTSNPN, CDR2 SVGIG, per germline (reference sequence). V trimming: 3 bases; J trimming: 8 bases; junction bases outside the gene matches: 9. The CDR3 length is 14 residues. DNA of the CDR3: TGTGCCTGGAGCGCCGGGACAGGGGAGAGGGGCTACACCTTC. Encoded protein: CAWSAGTGERGYTF.

The genes are TRBV18 and TRBJ1-2; D possibly corresponds to TRBD1 (5 bases). V lost 3 bases, J lost 3 bases, and 8 bases lay in between. This CDR3 has 13 amino acids. Germline assignment: CDR1 KGHSH and CDR2 LQKENI. The CDR3 DNA sequence: TGTGCCAGCTCACCGGCCAGGGACTATGGCTACACCTTC. As protein: CASSPARDYGYTF.

The V call is TRBV6-1, the J call TRBJ1-5; perhaps TRBD1 as D (6 bases). Trimming left V 1 base short and J 1 base short, with 11 bases between. The CDR3 runs to 16 residues. Germline CDR1 reads MNHNS; CDR2 reads SASEGT. The CDR3, as DNA: TGTGCCAGCAGTGAAGAATGGGGGCTCAGCAATCAGCCCCAGCATTTT. This codes for CASSEEWGLSNQPQHF.

The V and J genes are TRBV3-1 (or the pseudogene TRBV3-2) and TRBJ1-2, with D perhaps TRBD1 (6 bases). Germline CDR1 LGHDT, CDR2 YNNKEL (reference sequence). There are 14 residues in the CDR3. V was shortened by 0 bases and J by 10 bases, with 15 bases between the two germline ends. CDR3 nucleotide sequence: TGTGCCAGCAGCCAAGAAACAGGGCGCCACTACTACACCTTC. Encoded protein: CASSQETGRHYYTF.

This clone occurred a few times. V usage is TRBV19 and J usage is TRBJ1-1, with TRBD1 matching 7 bases. CDR1 is LNHDA and CDR2 is SQIVND in the germline V gene (reference sequence). The CDR3 spans 17 residues. The V gene end was trimmed by 6 bases and the J gene end by 5 bases; junction bases not matched to a gene: 18. The CDR3: CASSRLGGSEEGTEAFF. CDR3 nucleotide sequence: TGTGCCAGTAGCCGTCTAGGGGGCTCGGAAGAGGGGACTGAAGCTTTCTTT.

This clone was counted once. The chain recombines TRBV20-1 with TRBJ2-2; no reliable D call. V dropped 5 bases and J dropped 5 bases, with 6 bases sitting between them. CDR1 is DFQATT, CDR2 SNEGSKA, per germline (reference sequence). The CDR3 consists of 11 residues. CDR3 DNA: TGCAGTGCTCCGAGGACCGGGGAGCTGTTTTTT. It codes for CSAPRTGELFF.

In this sample, this clone turned up a few times. The chain is built from TRBV29-1 and TRBJ1-5; TRBD1 agrees at 7 bases. The J segment lost 1 base and the V segment lost 7 bases, leaving 7 bases of the junction unmatched. The CDR3 consists of 14 residues. Germline CDR1 and CDR2: SQVTM and ANQGSEA. The CDR3 sequence: CSARGPGSNQPQHF. In DNA, the CDR3 is TGCAGCGCGAGGGGGCCGGGGAGCAATCAGCCCCAGCATTTT. Together with reference TRBV29-1 and TRBJ1-5, the CDR3 gives the full variable domain: SAVISQKPSRDICQRGTSLTIQCQVDSQVTMMFWYRQQPGQSLTLIATANQGSEATYESGFVIDKFPISRPNLTFSTLTVSNMSPEDSSIYLCSARGPGSNQPQHFGDGTRLSIL.

V is TRBV6-2 or TRBV6-3 and J is TRBJ2-3; TRBD1 matches at 8 bases. The germline CDR1 and CDR2 sequences are MNHEY and SVGEGT. The CDR3 runs 15 residues. Trimming at V came to 6 bases and at J to 2 bases, leaving 7 bases not matched to a gene. CDR3 DNA sequence: TGTGCCAGCAGCATACAGGGGGTTCCCACAGATACGCAGTATTTT. Translated: CASSIQGVPTDTQYF.

The chain joins TRBV27 to TRBJ1-1, with 7 bases that match TRBD1. The CDR3 spans 14 residues. After removal of 3 bases from V and 6 bases from J, the junction contained 7 bases not matched to a gene. Per germline, CDR1 MNHEY and CDR2 SMNVEV (reference sequence). CDR3 protein: CASSFLNRGAEAFF. For the CDR3, the DNA is TGTGCCAGCAGTTTCTTAAACAGGGGCGCTGAAGCTTTCTTT.

The CDR3 sequence is CASSRGATRETEAFF. CDR3 in DNA: TGTGCCAGCAGCCGGGGGGCGACCAGGGAGACTGAAGCTTTCTTT. The J gene is TRBJ1-1, the V gene TRBV6-5; a weak D match, TRBD1 (6 bases). This CDR3 is 15 amino acids long. The germline gives CDR1 MNHEY, CDR2 SVGAGI. Trimming stripped 6 bases from V and 5 bases from J, with 19 bases between.

The chain is built from TRBV13 and TRBJ2-3; D perhaps matches TRBD1 (6 bases). The CDR3 is 13 amino acids. V was trimmed by 5 bases and J by 4 bases, leaving 10 bases between them. The germline V gene has CDR1 PRHDT and CDR2 FYEKMQ (reference sequence). Here the CDR3 DNA reads TGTGCCAGCAGCCTTAGGACAGCAGATACGCAGTATTTT. It encodes CASSLRTADTQYF.

CDR3 region: CASSLAIGDYEQYF. CDR3 sequence (DNA): TGTGCCAGCTCACTGGCTATAGGAGATTACGAGCAGTACTTC. The chain has TRBV18 and TRBJ2-7, with D uncertain. V was clipped by 4 bases and J by 4 bases, with 14 bases between them. Looked up from germline, CDR1 is KGHSH and CDR2 is LQKENI. The CDR3 runs 14 residues.

The CDR3 sequence is CASSYRTYNYGYTF. CDR3 bases: TGTGCCAGCAGTTACCGTACATATAACTATGGCTACACCTTC. This rearrangement joins TRBV6-2 or TRBV6-3 to TRBJ1-2; D call uncertain. The CDR3 sequence is 14 residues long. Germline V lookup: CDR1 MNHEY, CDR2 SVGEGT. The ends were cut back, 2 bases at V and 1 base at J, with 8 bases in the middle.

This clone showed up just once. The rearrangement joins TRBV15 to TRBJ1-1; TRBD1 is a possible D gene (6 bases). V was trimmed by 3 bases and J by 7 bases, leaving 12 bases between them. The CDR3 contains 13 residues. Germline V gene data show CDR1 as LNHNV and CDR2 as YYDKDF (reference sequence). The CDR3 DNA reads TGTGCCACCAGCAGGGGGGACACAGTTGAAGCTTTCTTT. Protein sequence: CATSRGDTVEAFF.

This clone was detected once. The rearrangement links TRBV27 to TRBJ2-7; 11 nucleotides align to TRBD1. This CDR3 is built from 15 residues. V was clipped by 4 bases and J by 7 bases; unmatched bases: 9. Germline lookup yields CDR1 MNHEY and CDR2 SMNVEV (reference sequence). The CDR3 bases are TGTGCCAGCAGTTCTGTCGGACAGGGGGCCCAAGAGCAGTACTTC. This translates into CASSSVGQGAQEQYF.

This chain links TRBV7-6 with TRBJ2-1; 7 positions agree with TRBD1. The CDR3 length is 14 residues. CDR1 and CDR2 (germline): SGHVS, FNYEAQ. V lost 5 bases to trimming and J lost 8 bases; unmatched junction nucleotides: 9. CDR3 amino acids: CASSIRTGWDEQFF. In nucleotides, the CDR3 is TGTGCCAGCAGCATCCGGACAGGATGGGATGAGCAGTTCTTC.

This sequence joins TRBV12-3 or TRBV12-4 and TRBJ2-4; no reliable D call. The CDR3 loop spans 12 amino acids. The ends were cut back, 8 bases at V and 0 bases at J, with 5 bases in the middle. The CDR3 coding sequence is TGTGCCAGCTCAGTAGCCAAAAACATTCAGTACTTC. Amino acid sequence: CASSVAKNIQYF.

This clone was observed once. The chain joins TRBV7-9 to TRBJ1-2; TRBD1 might be the D (5 bases). The CDR3 spans 14 residues. Germline lookup yields CDR1 SEHNR and CDR2 FQNEAQ (reference sequence). The V and J ends lost 3 bases and 6 bases respectively, with 14 bases between them. The CDR3 DNA sequence: TGTGCCAGCAGCTTTAAGGGGCGCGATAATGGCTACACCTTC. It specifies CASSFKGRDNGYTF.

The rearrangement links TRBV3-1 (or the pseudogene TRBV3-2) to TRBJ1-5; unclear D gene. Trimming stripped 5 bases from V and 0 bases from J, with 5 bases between. The CDR3 is 13 amino acids. The germline gives CDR1 LGHDT, CDR2 YNNKEL (reference sequence). CDR3 bases: TGTGCCAGCAGCGTAAATAGCAATCAGCCCCAGCATTTT. Protein: CASSVNSNQPQHF.

This clone was observed a few times. The V and J genes are TRBV11-2 and TRBJ2-7; 12 bases are shared with TRBD2. V was clipped by 6 bases and J by 6 bases; unmatched bases: 6. The germline CDR1 and CDR2 sequences are SGHAT and FQNNGV. The CDR3 loop spans 14 amino acids. The CDR3 coding sequence is TGTGCCAGCAGTCGGACTAGCGGGAAGATCGAGCAGTACTTC. Translated: CASSRTSGKIEQYF.

The rearrangement uses TRBV1 and TRBJ1-2; the D segment call TRBD1 is taken from the table without a DNA check. TRBV1 is given as a pseudogene. The CDR3 spans 15 residues. This chain's CDR3 is CTSSPRQGAQGGYTF. In nucleotides, the CDR3 is TGCACCAGCAGCCCAAGACAGGGGGCGCAAGGTGGCTACACCTTC.